This T cell receptor (beta chain) stems from a study of CD8 T cells in Susac syndrome (dated by TCRdb to between 2018 and 2021). With regard to the full study: Whether CD8+ T cell activation and differentiation in Susac syndrome was antigen driven was tested using repertoire sequencing.

V is pruned by 5 bases and J by 3 bases, leaving 2 bases of the junction without a gene match. The germline V gene yields SQVTM for CDR1 and ANQGSEA for CDR2. The CDR3 contains 12 residues, cysteine and phenylalanine counted. The only DNA kept is the CDR3, 36 bases in frame from the first base. On this clonotype: Its cognate antigen has yet to be identified. Base quality data are lacking; no much larger clone is found one base away.

RNA was extracted with the RNeasy kit and 0.5 to 1 ug was reverse transcribed using random hexamers. The immunoSEQ multiplex PCR assay, which covers 54 Vbeta and 13 Jbeta segments, was used to amplify TCR beta CDR3 regions. Bias from PCR amplification was corrected by using a synthetic template baseline for primer optimization and for computational correction. In the authors' own workflow: Reads were assigned to V, D and J genes according to IMGT and analyzed in immunoSEQ Analyzer, with only productive sequences retained. Clonality was computed as one minus Shannon entropy normalized by log2 of the number of productive unique sequences. For each patient and control, public and private clones were evaluated among the 100 most prevalent clones. A clone was defined as Susac-specific if it was absent from the healthy and MS cohorts, from roughly 980 published viral clones and from other ImmuneACCESS disease sequences. In TCRdb, the public reads were trimmed at Q25 with fastp and aligned with MiXCR, with productive beta chains retained. Records with the same CDR3 protein are collapsed into one entry carrying the most frequent genes and DNA. For this entry, the V and J calls and clone size follow TCRdb and not the study's own pipeline. This sample is represented by roughly 190,000 distinct CDR3 sequences; 85% to 95% of them were singletons. The ten largest clones represent about 0.1% of the sample.

Peripheral blood CD8+ and CD4+ T cells from healthy donors, Susac syndrome patients and multiple sclerosis patients were profiled by high-throughput TCR beta sequencing. The healthy donors served as controls matched for age and sex. Bulk CD8+ and CD4+ T cells were purified by magnetic negative isolation, while CD8+ TEMRA cells were enriched using FACS. Blood was drawn into EDTA tubes, processed within 24 hours, and PBMCs were isolated by density gradient centrifugation. PBMCs destined for TCR sequencing were cryopreserved in liquid nitrogen and later thawed in a 37 °C water bath. Purity of sorted or isolated CD4+, CD8+ and CD8+ TEMRA cells was at least 90%. The study at large found these results: The TCR sequencing and HLA analysis was acknowledged to have included a relatively small number of individuals.

This chain joins TRBV29-1 to TRBJ2-7, and TRBD2 aligns with 9 junction nucleotides. Material for sequencing was CD4+ T cells from PBMCs. This clonotype was obtained from a human donor in good health. The DNA sequence is given as TGCAGCGTTCGGACTAGCGTCTACGAGCAGTACTTC. This gives the protein CSVRTSVYEQYF.